This record looks at one T cell receptor beta chain sequence and its context. Its antigen target is currently unknown. No clone much larger than this one lies a single base away; base qualities are absent. Collaborating institutions collected whole blood in K2EDTA tubes following their own protocols. Collaborator samples were shipped for TCRbeta analysis as frozen whole blood, isolated PBMCs, or DNA extracted from either sample type. The immunoSEQ Assay, a bias-controlled multiplex PCR, was used to amplify TCRbeta CDR3 regions from genomic DNA. As for the original processing: Within the assay, amplification of reference gene primers was used to estimate how many nucleated cells each sample contained. To quantify the absolute abundance of each unique TCRbeta CDR3 rearrangement, sequence reads were collapsed and filtered. For each sample, productive Simpson clonality was calculated as the square root of Simpson's diversity index over productive rearrangements. The immuneACCESS repertoire file appears here via TCRdb, limited to in-frame rearrangements. These files lack a portion of the clones; in checked studies, under half of the deficit traces to unresolved V genes, and the cause of the others is not known. That table furnishes V, J and clone size, whereas the DNA furnished D and trimming. Across this sample there are a few hundred thousand clones, with 86% seen only once. Of the sample, 6.2% is held by the ten largest clones.

From the cysteine through the phenylalanine, the CDR3 covers 14 amino acids. Only the CDR3 portion is preserved as DNA: 42 bases, with reading frame beginning at the first base. Trimming at the junction amounts to 5 bases on V and 7 bases on J, and the germline ends lie 14 bases apart. CDR1 and CDR2 are drawn from the germline V gene (reference sequence): LGHDT, YNNKEL. The data stem from a study of blood T cell repertoires in COVID-19 (dated by TCRdb to 2020 to 2021). For the study in its entirety: Collaborator samples came from the United States, Italy and Spain and covered acute and convalescent phases of COVID-19. The material from the prospective study consisted of cDNA or gDNA derived from T cells, B-cell-depleted T cells, or PBMCs. Deeply sampled blood TCRbeta repertoires from subjects exposed to, actively infected with, or recovered from COVID-19 were included in the dataset. The repertoires were released in a freely available public database intended as a resource for research on the immune response to SARS-CoV-2. Samples came from the ongoing ImmuneRACE study (first 160 participants) plus 1,254 subjects from 6 global collaborators. Sample metadata almost always included a de-identified subject ID, COVID-19 status, age in years and sex. Where HLA class I and class II types were available, the types were taken from metadata supplied by the sample provider, not from assay-based typing.

Study-wide conclusions, independent of this receptor: The quantity of clinical and demographic metadata differed by source and by participant and was supplied without curation.

This sequence uses TRBV3-1 (or the pseudogene TRBV3-2) and TRBJ1-4; the D gene is unclear. Sequenced input: peripheral blood. This TCR came from a man between 60 and 75 years old with acute or convalescent COVID-19. The CDR3 protein: CASSGRRGFEKLFF. Here is the DNA: TGTGCCAGCAGCGGCAGGCGGGGTTTTGAAAAACTGTTTTTT.